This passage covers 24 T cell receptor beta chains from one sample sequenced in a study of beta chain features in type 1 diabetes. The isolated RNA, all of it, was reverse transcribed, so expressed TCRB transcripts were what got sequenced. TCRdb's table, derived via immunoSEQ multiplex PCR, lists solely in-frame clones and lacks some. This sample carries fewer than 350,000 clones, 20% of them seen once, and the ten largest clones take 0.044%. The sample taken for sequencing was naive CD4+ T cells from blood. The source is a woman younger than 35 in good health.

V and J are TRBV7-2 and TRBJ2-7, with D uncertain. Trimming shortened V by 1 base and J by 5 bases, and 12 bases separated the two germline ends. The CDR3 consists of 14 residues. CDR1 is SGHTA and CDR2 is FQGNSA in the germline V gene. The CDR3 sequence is CASSLGQVNDEQYF. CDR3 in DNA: TGTGCCAGCAGCTTAGGTCAGGTGAACGACGAGCAGTACTTC.

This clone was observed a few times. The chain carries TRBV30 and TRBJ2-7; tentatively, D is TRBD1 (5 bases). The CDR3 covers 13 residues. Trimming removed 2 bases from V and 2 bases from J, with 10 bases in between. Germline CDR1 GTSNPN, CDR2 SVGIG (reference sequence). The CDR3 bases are TGTGCCTGGAGTAGACAGCCAGCCTACGAGCAGTACTTC. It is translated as CAWSRQPAYEQYF.

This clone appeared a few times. CDR3 nucleotide sequence: TGCGCCAGCAGCCATCCCATCCTCGGACTAGCGGAGGGGAGGGGCCAAGAGACCCAGTACTTC. Its protein product is CASSHPILGLAEGRGQETQYF. This sequence joins TRBV4-1 and TRBJ2-5; 10 bases are shared with TRBD2. With V trimmed by 3 bases and J by 1 base, 20 bases remained unmatched. CDR3 size: 21 residues. Germline CDR1 is MGHRA and CDR2 is YSYEKL.

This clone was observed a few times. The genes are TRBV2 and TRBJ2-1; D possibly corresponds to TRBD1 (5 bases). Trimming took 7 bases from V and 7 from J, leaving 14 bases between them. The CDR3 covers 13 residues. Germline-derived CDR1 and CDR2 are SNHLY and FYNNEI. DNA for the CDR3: TGTGCCAGCACAACACAGGACCAGAATGAGCAGTTCTTC. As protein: CASTTQDQNEQFF.

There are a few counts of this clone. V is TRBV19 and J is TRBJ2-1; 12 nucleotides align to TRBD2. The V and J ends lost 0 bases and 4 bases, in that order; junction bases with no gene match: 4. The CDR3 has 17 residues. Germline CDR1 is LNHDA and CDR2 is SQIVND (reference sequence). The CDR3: CASSIDMTSGSYNEQFF. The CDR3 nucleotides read TGTGCCAGTAGTATAGATATGACTAGCGGGAGTTACAATGAGCAGTTCTTC.

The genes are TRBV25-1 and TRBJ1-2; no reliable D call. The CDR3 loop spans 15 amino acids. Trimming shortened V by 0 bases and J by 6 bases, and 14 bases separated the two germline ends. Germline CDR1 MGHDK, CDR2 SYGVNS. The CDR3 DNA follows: TGTGCCAGCAGTGAATATGTGACACCGAACCATGGCTACACCTTC. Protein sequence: CASSEYVTPNHGYTF.

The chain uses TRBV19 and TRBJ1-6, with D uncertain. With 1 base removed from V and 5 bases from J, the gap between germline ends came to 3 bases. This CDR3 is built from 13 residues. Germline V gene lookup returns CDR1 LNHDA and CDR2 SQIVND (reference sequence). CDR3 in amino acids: CASSIADNSPLHF. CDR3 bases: TGTGCCAGTAGTATAGCTGATAATTCACCCCTCCACTTT.

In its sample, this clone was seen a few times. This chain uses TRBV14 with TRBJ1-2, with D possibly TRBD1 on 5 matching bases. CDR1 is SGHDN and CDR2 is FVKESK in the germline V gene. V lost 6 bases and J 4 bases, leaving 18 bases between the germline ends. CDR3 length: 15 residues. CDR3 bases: TGTGCCAGCAGTCCTTTGGACACCAACTTCTATGGCTACACCTTC. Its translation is CASSPLDTNFYGYTF. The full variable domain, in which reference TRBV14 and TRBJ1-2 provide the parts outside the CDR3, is EAGVTQFPSHSVIEKGQTVTLRCDPISGHDNLYWYRRVMGKEIKFLLHFVKESKQDESGMPNNRFLAERTGGTYSTLKVQPAELEDSGVYFCASSPLDTNFYGYTFGSGTRLTVV.

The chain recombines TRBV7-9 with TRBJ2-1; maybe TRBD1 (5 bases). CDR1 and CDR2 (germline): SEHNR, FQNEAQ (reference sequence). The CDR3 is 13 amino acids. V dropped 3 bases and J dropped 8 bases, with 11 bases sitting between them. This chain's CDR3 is CASSFGLGDEQFF. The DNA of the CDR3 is TGTGCCAGCAGCTTCGGCCTAGGGGATGAGCAGTTCTTC.

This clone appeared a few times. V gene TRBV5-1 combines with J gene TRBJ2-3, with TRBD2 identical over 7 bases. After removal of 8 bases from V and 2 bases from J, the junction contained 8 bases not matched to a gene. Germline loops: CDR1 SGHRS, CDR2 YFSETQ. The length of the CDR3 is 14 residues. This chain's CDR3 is CASHRDYDTDTQYF. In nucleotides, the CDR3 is TGCGCCAGTCACCGGGACTATGACACAGATACGCAGTATTTT.

The CDR3 sequence: CASSSLAGGTYNEQFF. The CDR3 DNA reads TGTGCCAGCAGCTCACTAGCGGGAGGTACCTACAATGAGCAGTTCTTC. V is TRBV11-2 and J is TRBJ2-1, with 12 bases lining up with TRBD2. Trimming cost V 4 bases and J 2 bases; bases outside gene matches: 3. The CDR3 is 16 residues long. Looked up from germline, CDR1 is SGHAT and CDR2 is FQNNGV.

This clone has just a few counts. The DNA of the CDR3 is TGTGCCACCGTCGGACTAGCGGGAGCCTCAGATACGCAGTATTTT. Amino acid sequence: CATVGLAGASDTQYF. This chain connects TRBV7-2 to TRBJ2-3; TRBD2 aligns across 13 bases. The CDR3 length is 15 residues. Trimming took 10 bases from V and 4 from J; bases not matched to a gene: 8. CDR1 is SGHTA and CDR2 is FQGNSA in the germline V gene.

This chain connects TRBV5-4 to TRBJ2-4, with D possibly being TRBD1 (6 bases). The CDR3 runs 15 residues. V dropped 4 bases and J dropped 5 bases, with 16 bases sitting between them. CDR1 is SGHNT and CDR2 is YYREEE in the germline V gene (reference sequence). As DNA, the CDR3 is TGTGCCAGCAGCCTCGATCAGGGGAGTCAAAACATTCAGTACTTC. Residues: CASSLDQGSQNIQYF.

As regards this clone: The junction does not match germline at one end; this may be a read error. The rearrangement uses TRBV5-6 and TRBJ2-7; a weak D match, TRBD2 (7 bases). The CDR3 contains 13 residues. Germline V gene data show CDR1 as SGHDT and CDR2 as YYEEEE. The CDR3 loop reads CASSLPPTGGESF. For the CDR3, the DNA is TGTGCCAGCAGCTTGCCCCCTACGGGGGGCGAGAGCTTC.

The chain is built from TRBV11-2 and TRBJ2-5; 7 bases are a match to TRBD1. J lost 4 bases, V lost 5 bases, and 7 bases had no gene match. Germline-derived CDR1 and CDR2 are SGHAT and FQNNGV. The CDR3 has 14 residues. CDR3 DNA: TGTGCCAGCAGCCCCGACAGGGTTGGAGAGACCCAGTACTTC. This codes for CASSPDRVGETQYF. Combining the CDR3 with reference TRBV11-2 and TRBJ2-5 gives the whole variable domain EAGVAQSPRYKIIEKRQSVAFWCNPISGHATLYWYQQILGQGPKLLIQFQNNGVVDDSQLPKDRFSAERLKGVDSTLKIQPAKLEDSAVYLCASSPDRVGETQYFGPGTRLLVL.

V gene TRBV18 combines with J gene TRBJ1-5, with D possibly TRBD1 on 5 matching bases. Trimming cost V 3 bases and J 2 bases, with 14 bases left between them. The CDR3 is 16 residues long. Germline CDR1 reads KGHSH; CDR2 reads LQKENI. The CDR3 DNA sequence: TGTGCCAGCTCACCTGGAGGGGAAAAAGGCAATCAGCCCCAGCATTTT. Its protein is CASSPGGEKGNQPQHF.

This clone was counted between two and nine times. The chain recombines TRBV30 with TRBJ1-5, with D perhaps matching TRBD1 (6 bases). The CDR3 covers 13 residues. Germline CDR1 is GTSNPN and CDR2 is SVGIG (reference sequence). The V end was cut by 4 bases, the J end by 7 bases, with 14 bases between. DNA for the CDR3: TGTGCCTGGACGGACAGTCCCCTACAGCCCCAGCATTTT. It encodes CAWTDSPLQPQHF.

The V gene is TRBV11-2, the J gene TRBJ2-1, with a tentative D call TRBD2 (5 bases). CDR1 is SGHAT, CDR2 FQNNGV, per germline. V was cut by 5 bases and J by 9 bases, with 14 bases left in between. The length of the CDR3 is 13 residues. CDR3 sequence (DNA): TGTGCCAGCAGCCTCCGCGGGCGGAGTGAGCAGTTCTTC. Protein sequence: CASSLRGRSEQFF.

The CDR3 DNA reads TGTGCCAGCAGCGTACAGAGGAACACTGAAGCTTTCTTT. It is translated as CASSVQRNTEAFF. The V and J genes are TRBV7-9 and TRBJ1-1; D gene ambiguous. V gave up 5 bases and J gave up 1 base, with 8 bases separating them. This CDR3 has 13 residues. CDR1 is SEHNR, CDR2 FQNEAQ, per germline (reference sequence).

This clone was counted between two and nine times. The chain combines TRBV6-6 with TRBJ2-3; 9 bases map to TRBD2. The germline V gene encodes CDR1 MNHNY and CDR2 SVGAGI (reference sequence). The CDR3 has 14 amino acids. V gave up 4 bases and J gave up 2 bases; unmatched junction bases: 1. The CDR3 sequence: CASSLAGATDTQYF. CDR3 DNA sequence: TGTGCCAGCAGTTTAGCGGGGGCCACAGATACGCAGTATTTT.

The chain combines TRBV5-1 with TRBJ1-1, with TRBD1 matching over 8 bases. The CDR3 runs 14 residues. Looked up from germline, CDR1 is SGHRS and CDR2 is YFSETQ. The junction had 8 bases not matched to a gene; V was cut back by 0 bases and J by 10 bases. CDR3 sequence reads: CASSLGGQGARAFF. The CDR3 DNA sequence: TGCGCCAGCAGCTTGGGTGGTCAGGGGGCCAGAGCTTTCTTT.

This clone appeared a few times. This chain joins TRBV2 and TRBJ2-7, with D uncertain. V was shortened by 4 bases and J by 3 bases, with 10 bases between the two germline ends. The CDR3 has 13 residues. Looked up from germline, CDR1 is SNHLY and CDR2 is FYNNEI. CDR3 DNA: TGTGCCAGCAGTGGTGGGCCTGGCTACGAGCAGTACTTC. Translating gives CASSGGPGYEQYF.

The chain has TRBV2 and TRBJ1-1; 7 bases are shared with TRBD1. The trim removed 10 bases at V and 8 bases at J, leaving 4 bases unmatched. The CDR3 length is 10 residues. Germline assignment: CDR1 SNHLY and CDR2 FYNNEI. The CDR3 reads CAIGQAEAFF. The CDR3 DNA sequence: TGTGCCATTGGACAGGCCGAAGCTTTCTTT. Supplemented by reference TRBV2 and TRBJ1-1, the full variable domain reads EPEVTQTPSHQVTQMGQEVILRCVPISNHLYFYWYRQILGQKVEFLVSFYNNEISEKSEIFDDQFSVERPDGSNFTLKIRSTKLEDSAMYFCAIGQAEAFFGQGTRLTVV.

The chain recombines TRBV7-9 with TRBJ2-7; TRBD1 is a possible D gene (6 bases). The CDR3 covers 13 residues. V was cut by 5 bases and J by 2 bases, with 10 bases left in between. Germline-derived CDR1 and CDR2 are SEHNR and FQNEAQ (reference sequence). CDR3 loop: CASSLGTPYEQYF. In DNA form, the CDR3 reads TGTGCCAGCAGCCTCGGGACACCCTACGAGCAGTACTTC.